The text below deals with one T cell receptor (beta chain). This clone occurred a few times. No cognate antigen has been identified for it. No base quality values were provided; no much bigger clone lies one nucleotide off. The CDR3 sequence holds 15 residues, the cysteine and phenylalanine included. The read is trimmed to its CDR3 DNA, 45 bases read in frame from base 1. The germline V end is reduced by 11 bases and the J end by 3 bases; junction bases left unmatched: 9. The CDR1 and CDR2 encoded by the germline V gene (reference sequence) are MNHEY and SMNVEV. The sample comes from a study of T cell repertoires in ileal Crohn's disease (dated by TCRdb to between 2018 and 2021). For the wider study: The median duration of disease was about 7.3 years, and at the time of surgery roughly a third of patients were active smokers. Every patient underwent surgery because of a complication, which was stricturing disease in around 61% of cases and penetrating disease in about 39%. Postoperative therapy was given to about half of the patients, with thiopurines administered to some 10 patients and anti-TNF agents administered to approximately 17 patients. TCR repertoire analysis was performed in around 61 Crohn's disease patients drawn from a prospective multicentre cohort. The study was conducted in parallel with a multicentre cohort that was designed to identify predictors of early endoscopic recurrence following ileocolonic resection. Endoscopic postoperative recurrence was defined as a Rutgeerts score above i0. A total of 170 or so mucosal samples from roughly 57 patients were sequenced, with samples obtained at several locations on the surgical specimen and at postoperative endoscopy. The study at large found these results: Only a subgroup of patients, of unstated size, had their mucosal CD4 and CD8 T cells sorted and sequenced. A significantly higher proportion of clonal expansions was observed in active smokers at surgery than in non-smokers (about 25% vs 20%, p=0.02). More high-frequency clones were carried by sorted CD8 T cells than by CD4 T cells, suggesting that mucosal expansions were mainly CD8. Endoscopic recurrence was linked to a higher percentage of high-frequency clones at surgery, and recurrence occurred in every patient whose clonality exceeded 26.8% (18/57).

For commercial TCRB immunosequencing, 450 to 550 nanograms of biopsy DNA were submitted for each sample. Adaptive Biotechnology amplified the CDR3 regions from genomic DNA with a two-step multiplex PCR designed to control amplification bias. The first PCR used primers for every V and J gene segment; the second PCR added barcodes and Illumina adapters. CDR3 libraries were sequenced on an Illumina instrument. The paper's processing steps were these. The analysis used both the pipelines supplied by the vendor and custom analysis of the raw data in R/Bioconductor with R version 3.3.0. Clonality, ranging from 0 to 1, was calculated as the inverse of the normalised Shannon entropy of all productive clones. High-frequency clones were defined as the share of the repertoire occupied by the top 100 clones, with only clones passing a 95% confidence test being retained. Repertoire diversity was measured with the Simpson index, and overlap between samples was measured with the Morisita-Horn index. The table comes from immuneACCESS by way of TCRdb, which keeps in-frame sequences with V and J called. Part of the clones is missing from these tables; in studies checked, under half for an unresolved V gene and the rest for unknown reasons. The V and J calls and clone size come from that table; D and trimming were worked out from the DNA. The sample table shows around 4,100 clones, and less than 80% are seen once. Of the sample, 16% falls within the top ten clones.

To be eligible, patients had to be adults with ileal or ileocolonic Crohn's disease and an indication for ileocolonic resection. Whole ileal mucosal biopsies were kept frozen at -80 degrees C prior to DNA extraction. A TRizol-based method was used to extract genomic DNA from the frozen whole biopsies, and the DNA was quantified with a NanoDrop 2000 spectrophotometer. The rearrangement combines TRBV27 with TRBJ2-1; 11 central bases correspond to TRBD2. The source material was ileal tissue. The TCR originated in an adult with Crohn's disease. The CDR3 here reads CACSIAGGDYNEQFF. The bases are TGTGCCTGCTCGATAGCGGGAGGGGACTACAATGAGCAGTTCTTC.